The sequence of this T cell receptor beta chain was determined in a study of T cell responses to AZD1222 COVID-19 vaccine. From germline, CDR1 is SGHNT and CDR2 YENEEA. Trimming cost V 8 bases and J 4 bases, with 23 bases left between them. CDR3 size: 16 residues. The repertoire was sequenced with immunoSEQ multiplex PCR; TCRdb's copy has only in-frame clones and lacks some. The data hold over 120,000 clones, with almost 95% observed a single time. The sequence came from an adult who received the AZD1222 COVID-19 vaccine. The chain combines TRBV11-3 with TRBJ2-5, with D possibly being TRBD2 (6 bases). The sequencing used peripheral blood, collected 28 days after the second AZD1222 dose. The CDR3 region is CASSPGGGMGGETQYF. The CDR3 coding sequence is TGTGCCAGCTCACCCGGAGGCGGGATGGGAGGAGAGACCCAGTACTTC. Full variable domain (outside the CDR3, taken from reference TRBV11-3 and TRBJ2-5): EAGVVQSPRYKIIEKKQPVAFWCNPISGHNTLYWYLQNLGQGPELLIRYENEEAVDDSQLPKDRFSAERLKGVDSTLKIQPAELGDSAVYLCASSPGGGMGGETQYFGPGTRLLVL.